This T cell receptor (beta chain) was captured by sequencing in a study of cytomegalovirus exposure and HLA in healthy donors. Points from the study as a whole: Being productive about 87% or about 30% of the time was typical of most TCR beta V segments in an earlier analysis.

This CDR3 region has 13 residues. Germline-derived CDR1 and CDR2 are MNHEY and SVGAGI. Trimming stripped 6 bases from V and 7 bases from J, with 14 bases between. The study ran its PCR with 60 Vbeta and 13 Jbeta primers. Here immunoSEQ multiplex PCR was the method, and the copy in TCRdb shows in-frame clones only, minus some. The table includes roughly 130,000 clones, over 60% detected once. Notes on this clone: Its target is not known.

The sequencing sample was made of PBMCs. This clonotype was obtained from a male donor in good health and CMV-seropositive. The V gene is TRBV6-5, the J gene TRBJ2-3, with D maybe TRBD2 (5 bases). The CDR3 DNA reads TGTGCCAGCAGCCGAGGACTGTACAATACGCAGTATTTT. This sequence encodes CASSRGLYNTQYF.